Listed here are 7 T cell receptor beta chains from one sample, sequenced in a study of tumor and adjacent non-tumor tissue in lung cancer. TCRbeta libraries were built with three rounds of nested PCR, modified from ARM-PCR. Via MiXCR, TCRdb re-called the multiplex PCR reads, giving one row per CDR3 protein. This repertoire shows 60,000 to 90,000 distinct CDR3 sequences, about two thirds found once; its top ten account for 25% to 35%. The template was RNA from unsorted bulk tissue. This non-tumor lung sample came from over 3 cm beyond the tumor edge. The specimen was distant non-tumor lung tissue. The receptors come from a woman in her forties or fifties with non-small cell lung cancer.

With regard to this clonotype: An end of the junction does not agree with germline; a read error may underlie this. V is TRBV11-2 and J is TRBJ2-7, with unresolved D. Per the germline V gene, CDR1 is SGHAT and CDR2 is FQNNGV. The CDR3 has 11 residues. Here the CDR3 reads CASSSSREQFF. The CDR3 DNA follows: TGTGCTAGCAGCTCCTCAAGAGAGCAATTCTTC.

Notes on this clonotype: A clone one base away is much larger, so this may be a read error. The chain combines TRBV29-1 with TRBJ2-3; D not resolved. Germline CDR1 is SQVTM and CDR2 is ANQGSEA. This CDR3 contains 13 residues. In DNA, the CDR3 is TGCGGCGTTGTTTTGGGAAACACAGATACGCAGTATTTT. This gives the protein CGVVLGNTDTQYF.

Worth noting for this clonotype: The missing conserved phenylalanine or tryptophan at the end of this CDR3 makes a read error likely. Because the CDR3's place on the DNA is in doubt, the DNA is left out and the CDR3 is given as listed by TCRdb. The CDR3 region is CSARGWPNHNEQLL. This chain links TRBV20-1 with TRBJ2-1. The germline gives CDR1 DFQATT, CDR2 SNEGSKA (reference sequence). The CDR3 is made up of 14 amino acids, end residues included.

On this clonotype itself: The CDR3 carries no conserved terminal phenylalanine or tryptophan, so it likely arises from a read error. The chain recombines TRBV11-2 with TRBJ2-7; 7 bases are a match to TRBD2. Losses at the gene ends were 2 bases for V and 4 bases for J; bases not matched to a gene: 5. The CDR3 covers 14 residues. Germline V gene data show CDR1 as SGHAT and CDR2 as FQNNGV. Here the CDR3 DNA reads TGTGCCAGCAGCTTACTAACGGGAGGATACGAGCAGTACATC. Translating gives CASSLLTGGYEQYI.

Notes on this clonotype: Since no conserved phenylalanine or tryptophan closes the CDR3, a read error is the likely cause. V is TRBV28 and J is TRBJ1-5, with TRBD1 matching 9 bases. CDR3 size: 15 residues. Looked up from germline, CDR1 is MDHEN and CDR2 is SYDVKM. V was pared by 5 bases and J by 7 bases, with 9 bases of the junction left unmatched. Written as DNA, the CDR3 is TGTGCCAGCAGTCCACCGGGACAGGGAGGGCAGCCCCAGCATATT. It encodes CASSPPGQGGQPQHI.

Of note for this clonotype: A junction boundary mismatches the germline segment, possibly from a read error. The CDR3 is CSTSGRMGHNEQFF. The DNA of the CDR3 is TGCAGTACTAGTGGCAGGATGGGGCACAATGAACAGTTCTTC. This chain links TRBV20-1 with TRBJ2-1; D may correspond to TRBD1 or TRBD2 (5 bases each). Looked up from germline, CDR1 is DFQATT and CDR2 is SNEGSKA (reference sequence). There are 14 residues in the CDR3.

This clonotype was seen only once. The CDR3, as DNA: TGTGCCAGCAGTTACACCTTCTGGGACAGGGAGCAAGAGACCCAGTACTTC. Translated: CASSYTFWDREQETQYF. This sequence joins TRBV6-2 or TRBV6-3 and TRBJ2-5; TRBD1 aligns across 9 bases. J lost 2 bases, V lost 2 bases, and 9 bases had no gene match. Germline loops: CDR1 MNHEY, CDR2 SVGEGT. This CDR3 is built from 17 residues.